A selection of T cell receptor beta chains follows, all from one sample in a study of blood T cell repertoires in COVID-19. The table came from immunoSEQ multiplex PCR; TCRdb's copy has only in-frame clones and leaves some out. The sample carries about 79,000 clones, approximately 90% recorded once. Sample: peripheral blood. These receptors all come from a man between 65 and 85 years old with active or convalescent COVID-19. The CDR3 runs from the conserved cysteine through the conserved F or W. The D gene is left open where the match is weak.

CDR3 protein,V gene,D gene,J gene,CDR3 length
CSVDVNTEAFF,TRBV29-1,-,TRBJ1-1,11
CTSSQLDRGNYGYTF,TRBV1,-,TRBJ1-2,15
CSDSSGLPVRANVLTF,TRBV6-7,-,TRBJ2-6,16
CAWSVGSGSTDTQYF,TRBV30,-,TRBJ2-3,15
CASTGQGSPNSPLHF,TRBV28,TRBD1,TRBJ1-6,15
CASILSSGTGGSGNTIYF,TRBV28,TRBD1,TRBJ1-3,18
CASSSGGLGGEAPLHF,TRBV7-8,-,TRBJ1-6,16
CASRKTSRTGFNYGYTF,TRBV21-1,-,TRBJ1-2,17
CASRATGGQPQHF,TRBV6-5,TRBD1,TRBJ1-5,13
CASRHRDRALRAFF,TRBV6-6,TRBD1,TRBJ1-1,14
CASSGETQATEAFF,TRBV5-4,-,TRBJ1-1,14
CASSLEQGGNEQFF,TRBV7-9,-,TRBJ2-1,14
CASSLTGVGNTIYF,TRBV5-1,TRBD1,TRBJ1-3,14
CASSLEGSAGRGYTF,TRBV7-2,-,TRBJ1-2,15
CASSPRLAGGTDTQYF,TRBV3-1/TRBV3-2,TRBD2,TRBJ2-3,16
CATSRNRGLGNTIYF,TRBV15,TRBD1,TRBJ1-3,15
CASSEGVRASYNSPLHF,TRBV25-1,-,TRBJ1-6,17
CASSLRDGGQSYGYTF,TRBV18,-,TRBJ1-2,16
CAWKNRDRGSGYTF,TRBV30,TRBD1,TRBJ1-2,14
CASSPGQGNTEAFF,TRBV11-1,TRBD1,TRBJ1-1,14
CASSPGLAAEQYF,TRBV18,TRBD2,TRBJ2-7,13
CAWIPQGRETQYF,TRBV30,-,TRBJ2-5,13
CASSFGGSEQYF,TRBV7-8,-,TRBJ2-7,12
CASSPQQGGAGEQYF,TRBV7-2,-,TRBJ2-7,15
CASSTASSGNTIYF,TRBV6-5,-,TRBJ1-3,14
CASRRPQGAPNTGELFF,TRBV28,TRBD1,TRBJ2-2,17
CASRTGDQETQYF,TRBV2,-,TRBJ2-5,13
CASSLIRGSNQPQHF,TRBV4-1,-,TRBJ1-5,15
CASSYSLQKAFF,TRBV6-2/TRBV6-3,-,TRBJ1-1,12
CASRIQIGYTF,TRBV2,-,TRBJ1-2,11
CASSQDGTASYEQYF,TRBV3-1/TRBV3-2,TRBD1,TRBJ2-7,15
CASSPRGQSYNSPLHF,TRBV5-1,TRBD1,TRBJ1-6,16
CASSAQVRGSNTEAFF,TRBV11-1,-,TRBJ1-1,16
CASSQGPEVVLQPQHF,TRBV4-2,-,TRBJ1-5,16
CAWTPGLAGAADTQYF,TRBV30,TRBD2,TRBJ2-3,16
CASSKTWTDTQYF,TRBV7-3,-,TRBJ2-3,13
CASSRQGNQPQHF,TRBV19,TRBD1,TRBJ1-5,13
CASSFPTSGRGWGEQYF,TRBV28,TRBD2,TRBJ2-7,17
CAISDPSNYGYTF,TRBV10-3,-,TRBJ1-2,13
CSVEPREGHLGGYGYTF,TRBV29-1,-,TRBJ1-2,17
CASSPGASYEQYF,TRBV5-6,-,TRBJ2-7,13
CASSFGASRDYGYTF,TRBV27,-,TRBJ1-2,15
CASSDRQTFQNSPLHF,TRBV19,-,TRBJ1-6,16
CASSSRTSGSNEQFF,TRBV7-2,TRBD2,TRBJ2-1,15
CASSLLSGQGHYNEQFF,TRBV11-2,TRBD1,TRBJ2-1,17
CASSRKQGAGSTEAFF,TRBV28,TRBD1,TRBJ1-1,16
CASSLTGGSPLHF,TRBV7-9,-,TRBJ1-6,13
CASSIGTYDHGYTF,TRBV19,-,TRBJ1-2,14
CASSLSNAPQETQYF,TRBV27,-,TRBJ2-5,15
CAWSYGQGKTEAFF,TRBV30,TRBD1,TRBJ1-1,14
CASSSGTGGYNEQFF,TRBV28,TRBD1,TRBJ2-1,15
CASSSQTTMSGRPWGSGANVLTF,TRBV6-6,TRBD2,TRBJ2-6,23
CASSLRGGAEAFF,TRBV11-3,-,TRBJ1-1,13
CASSLSRSSSYEQYF,TRBV7-2,-,TRBJ2-7,15
CAWRLDRGFGYGYTF,TRBV30,TRBD1,TRBJ1-2,15
CASSSTGADSPLHF,TRBV27,TRBD1,TRBJ1-6,14
CASTGGHGYEQYF,TRBV28,-,TRBJ2-7,13
CASSTGHSSYEQYF,TRBV5-6,-,TRBJ2-7,14
CASSFHRGDEQFF,TRBV27,TRBD1,TRBJ2-1,13